This entry lists 18 T cell receptor beta chains sequenced from one sample in a study of T cells in narcolepsy. This table comes from immunoSEQ multiplex PCR, and its TCRdb copy is limited to in-frame clones, with some not included. The sample contains 10,000 to 12,000 clones, around 75% of which appear only once. Sequenced input: CD45RA- memory CD8+ T cells from PBMCs. Receptors were obtained from a human donor with narcolepsy.

The chain links TRBV4-3 to TRBJ1-1; D may be TRBD1 (6 bases). Per germline, CDR1 LGHNA and CDR2 YSLEER. This CDR3 is built from 15 residues. The V gene lost 1 base and the J gene lost 6 bases, with 15 bases spanning the gap. The CDR3 nucleotides are TGCGCCAGCAGCCAAGGAAGGGGGTTGTTGCCTGAAGCTTTCTTT. It is translated as CASSQGRGLLPEAFF.

CDR3 bases: TGTGCCAGCAGTTTATTCTGGGGACAGGGCGAAGCTTTCTTT. Protein: CASSLFWGQGEAFF. The chain carries TRBV28 and TRBJ1-1, with 9 bases fitting TRBD1. This CDR3 spans 14 amino acids. Trimming took 1 base from V and 8 from J; bases not matched to a gene: 5. Germline-derived CDR1 and CDR2 are MDHEN and SYDVKM. Together with reference TRBV28 and TRBJ1-1, the CDR3 gives the full variable domain: DVKVTQSSRYLVKRTGEKVFLECVQDMDHENMFWYRQDPGLGLRLIYFSYDVKMKEKGDIPEGYSVSREKKERFSLILESASTNQTSMYLCASSLFWGQGEAFFGQGTRLTVV.

The rearrangement links TRBV4-1 to TRBJ2-7, with D maybe TRBD2 (6 bases). The CDR3 totals 15 residues. Germline-derived CDR1 and CDR2 are MGHRA and YSYEKL. V lost 3 bases and J 5 bases, leaving 17 bases between the germline ends. The CDR3 is CASSHRGLTEDEQYF. For the CDR3, the DNA is TGCGCCAGCAGCCACCGGGGGTTGACGGAGGACGAGCAGTACTTC.

The rearrangement uses TRBV28 and TRBJ2-7; 10 bases fit TRBD1. Germline lookup yields CDR1 MDHEN and CDR2 SYDVKM. V lost 4 bases and J lost 4; bases outside the gene matches: 22. The CDR3 has 20 residues. The CDR3 DNA is TGTGCCAGCAGTTCTCCCCGACCGGGACAGGGGTGGGTTGGGACGTACGAGCAGTACTTC. Encoded protein: CASSSPRPGQGWVGTYEQYF.

The CDR3 loop is CASSRLAWEETQYF. In DNA form, the CDR3 reads TGTGCCAGCAGCCGACTAGCCTGGGAAGAGACCCAGTACTTC. V is TRBV27 and J is TRBJ2-5; 7 nucleotides match TRBD2. The CDR3 runs to 14 residues. V dropped 6 bases and J dropped 3; count of bases not matched to a gene: 7. From germline, CDR1 is MNHEY and CDR2 SMNVEV (reference sequence).

This chain joins TRBV4-1 and TRBJ2-1; the match to TRBD2 covers 13 bases. The germline V gene encodes CDR1 MGHRA and CDR2 YSYEKL. Losses at the gene ends were 4 bases for V and 3 bases for J; bases not matched to a gene: 3. The CDR3 is 16 residues long. Here the CDR3 reads CASSLTSGRVYNEQFF. The CDR3 DNA sequence: TGCGCCAGCAGCCTAACTAGCGGGAGGGTCTACAATGAGCAGTTCTTC.

The chain links TRBV6-1 to TRBJ2-5, with TRBD2 matching 10 bases. The CDR3 is 15 amino acids. V trimming: 9 bases; J trimming: 5 bases; junction bases outside the gene matches: 12. CDR1 and CDR2 from the germline V gene are MNHNS and SASEGT. CDR3 protein: CASSSSGGSWETQYF. As DNA, the CDR3 is TGTGCCAGTAGCTCTAGCGGGGGCTCATGGGAGACCCAGTACTTC.

This clone appeared a few times. This chain links TRBV5-4 with TRBJ2-1; tentatively, D is TRBD1 (6 bases). The CDR3 has 13 residues. V was pared by 7 bases and J by 2 bases, with 10 bases between. CDR1 and CDR2 (germline): SGHNT, YYREEE (reference sequence). CDR3 DNA: TGTGCCAGCGCCCGGGACACCTACAATGAGCAGTTCTTC. This translates into CASARDTYNEQFF.

The V call is TRBV6-5, the J call TRBJ1-2; D is unresolved. The CDR3 extends over 13 amino acids. CDR1 is MNHEY and CDR2 is SVGAGI in the germline V gene. The ends were cut back, 3 bases at V and 8 bases at J, with 13 bases in the middle. CDR3 residues: CASSYGVSGGYTF. CDR3 sequence (DNA): TGTGCCAGCAGTTATGGGGTCTCGGGAGGCTACACCTTC.

The sample holds a few counts of this clone. The chain recombines TRBV28 with TRBJ1-2; D remains unclear. The CDR3 runs to 15 residues. Trimming pared 5 bases from V and 4 bases from J, leaving 17 bases between. Germline V CDR1 and CDR2: MDHEN, SYDVKM. The CDR3: CASSPPDDPAYGYTF. In DNA, the CDR3 is TGTGCCAGCAGTCCTCCGGACGACCCGGCCTATGGCTACACCTTC.

The CDR3 loop is CASSYGGGSGEKLFF. As DNA, the CDR3 is TGTGCCAGCAGTTACGGAGGGGGCTCGGGTGAAAAACTGTTTTTT. The chain joins TRBV6-6 to TRBJ1-4; 7 bases map to TRBD1. Germline V CDR1 and CDR2: MNHNY, SVGAGI (reference sequence). This CDR3 is 15 amino acids long. V was clipped by 2 bases and J by 7 bases; unmatched bases: 7.

The J gene is TRBJ1-1, the V gene TRBV7-8; 7 nucleotides match TRBD1. V lost 4 bases to trimming and J lost 0 bases; unmatched junction nucleotides: 8. CDR1 and CDR2 (germline): SGHVS, FQNEAQ. This CDR3 region has 16 residues. In DNA, the CDR3 is TGTGCCAGCAGCTCCGGGACAGAGGTAATGAACACTGAAGCTTTCTTT. Amino acid sequence: CASSSGTEVMNTEAFF.

This clone was observed a few times. This sequence joins TRBV2 and TRBJ2-3; perhaps D is TRBD1 or TRBD2 (5 bases each). V was trimmed by 1 base and J by 2 bases, leaving 22 bases between them. Germline CDR1 reads SNHLY; CDR2 reads FYNNEI. The CDR3 contains 19 residues. The CDR3 spells CASSEGSGSWGPLTDTQYF. For the CDR3, the DNA is TGTGCCAGCAGTGAAGGATCAGGTTCTTGGGGACCGCTCACAGATACGCAGTATTTT.

The rearrangement joins TRBV14 to TRBJ2-3; D remains unclear. V was cut by 4 bases and J by 3 bases, with 20 bases left in between. CDR1 SGHDN and CDR2 FVKESK come from the germline V gene. CDR3 length: 17 residues. The CDR3 nucleotides are TGTGCCAGCAGCCCCGATTCGGCCTCCTTGAAAACAGATACGCAGTATTTT. Translation gives CASSPDSASLKTDTQYF.

The V gene is TRBV4-2, the J gene TRBJ2-2; D gene uncertain. CDR1 and CDR2 from the germline V gene are LGHNA and YNFKEQ. V lost 4 bases and J 6 bases, leaving 9 bases between the germline ends. CDR3 size: 13 residues. The CDR3 nucleotides read TGTGCCAGCAGCCTTCCTTTTTCCGGGGAGCTGTTTTTT. Its translation: CASSLPFSGELFF.

The chain has TRBV5-1 and TRBJ2-3, with D possibly matching TRBD2 (6 bases). V lost 6 bases to trimming and J lost 2 bases, with 13 bases between them. The CDR3 has 14 amino acids. CDR1 SGHRS and CDR2 YFSETQ come from the germline V gene. This chain's CDR3 is CASTRGGTTDTQYF. CDR3 nucleotides: TGCGCCAGCACCCGGGGCGGGACCACAGATACGCAGTATTTT.

This clone was seen only a few times. The chain uses TRBV11-2 and TRBJ2-7, with 7 bases matching TRBD1. The CDR3 runs 15 residues. The V gene end was trimmed by 3 bases and the J gene end by 2 bases; junction bases not matched to a gene: 7. CDR1 is SGHAT, CDR2 FQNNGV, per germline. In DNA form, the CDR3 reads TGTGCCAGCAGCTTTGCAGGGGGACCAGCCTACGAGCAGTACTTC. Translated, it gives CASSFAGGPAYEQYF.

The V and J genes are TRBV6-5 and TRBJ1-2, with D maybe TRBD1 (5 bases). CDR3 length equals 15 residues. V gave up 0 bases and J gave up 5 bases, with 13 bases separating them. Germline loops: CDR1 MNHEY, CDR2 SVGAGI. CDR3 sequence reads: CASSYSGLYTYGYTF. CDR3 sequence (DNA): TGTGCCAGCAGTTACTCGGGGCTCTACACTTATGGCTACACCTTC.